Shown below are 17 T cell receptor delta chains from a single sample sequenced in a study of gamma-delta chains in newborns, infants, children. TCRdb called clones anew from the reads with CATT. The table shows around 11,000 delta-chain clones, with approximately 10% occurring only once. The sample comprised blood. The receptor source for this set is a child who was a newborn, infant or young child, either healthy, febrile or measles-vaccinated (not recorded which).

J is TRDJ1 and V is TRDV2; 7 positions agree with TRDD3. The CDR3 sequence is 17 residues long. V was clipped by 0 bases and J by 0 bases; unmatched bases: 9. Germline V gene sequence: CDR1 GEAIGNYY, CDR2 EKD. The CDR3 sequence: CACDTVVGEKYTDKLIF. CDR3 in DNA: TGTGCCTGTGACACCGTGGTGGGGGAGAAGTACACCGATAAACTCATCTTT.

This clone has just a few counts. The CDR3 loop reads CACDTWGDLADKLIF. The CDR3 DNA sequence: TGTGCCTGTGACACATGGGGGGATTTAGCCGATAAACTCATCTTT. The rearrangement uses TRDV2 and TRDJ1; 7 bases map to TRDD3. The CDR3 loop spans 15 amino acids. Germline V CDR1 and CDR2: GEAIGNYY, EKD. With V trimmed by 1 base and J by 3 bases, 7 bases remained unmatched.

This clone was counted a few times. The chain has TRDV2 and TRDJ3; 13 bases are a match to TRDD3. V dropped 4 bases and J dropped 0; count of bases not matched to a gene: 8. CDR3 length: 20 residues. CDR1 and CDR2 from the germline V gene are GEAIGNYY and EKD. The CDR3 region has the DNA TGTGCCTGTGATGTACTGGGGGATACGGAGAGCTCCTGGGACACCCGACAGATGTTTTTC. Its protein is CACDVLGDTESSWDTRQMFF.

Of note for this clone: Being one base from a much bigger clone, this may be a read error. The chain uses TRDV2 and TRDJ1, with D unclear. Germline CDR1 and CDR2: GEAIGNYY and EKD. The CDR3 consists of 15 residues. CDR3 residues: CACDRLARTPDKPIF. CDR3 nucleotides: TGTGCCTGTGACAGACTCGCCCGTACCCCCGATAAACCCATCTTT.

This clone was recorded only once. The chain combines TRDV2 with TRDJ3, with TRDD3 matching 7 bases. Because TCRdb records no J gene, it was assigned here through a match of the DNA to germline. The CDR3 is 18 residues long. After removal of 0 bases from V and 0 bases from J, the junction contained 4 bases not matched to a gene. Germline V CDR1 and CDR2: GEAIGNYY, EKD. CDR3 amino acids: CACDTLGGLSWDTRQMFF. CDR3 coding DNA: TGTGCCTGTGACACCCTGGGGGGCCTCTCCTGGGACACCCGACAGATGTTTTTC.

This clone was counted between two and nine times. The chain carries TRDV2 and TRDJ3; 13 bases match TRDD3. The CDR3 totals 22 residues. Germline lookup yields CDR1 GEAIGNYY and CDR2 EKD. J gave up 0 bases and V 3 bases, and 13 bases lay outside the gene matches. The CDR3 nucleotides are TGTGCCTGTGACCCATTACTGGGGGATACGCCCCCGAGCTCCTGGGACACCCGACAGATGTTTTTC. Translation gives CACDPLLGDTPPSSWDTRQMFF.

This clone was found a few times. J is TRDJ1 and V is TRDV1; 9 bases map to TRDD3. Germline CDR1 is TSWWSYY and CDR2 is QGS. The V gene end was trimmed by 3 bases and the J gene end by 2 bases; junction bases not matched to a gene: 16. This CDR3 contains 19 residues. The CDR3 sequence is CALGDLTNFLLGDTDKLIF. In DNA form, the CDR3 reads TGTGCTCTTGGGGATCTCACTAATTTCCTTCTGGGGGATACCGATAAACTCATCTTT.

This clone appeared a few times. The gene calls are TRDV2 and TRDJ3; D gene uncertain. Trimming removed 3 bases from V and 0 bases from J, with 14 bases in between. CDR1 is GEAIGNYY, CDR2 EKD, per germline. The length of the CDR3 is 18 residues. The CDR3, as DNA: TGTGCCTGTGACGAAGGTTCAGTCCACTCCTGGGACACCCGACAGATGTTTTTC. It codes for CACDEGSVHSWDTRQMFF.

The chain joins TRDV2 to TRDJ3; 10 positions match TRDD3. Germline V gene sequence: CDR1 GEAIGNYY, CDR2 EKD. CDR3 size: 23 residues. V dropped 0 bases and J dropped 0; count of bases not matched to a gene: 16. Here the CDR3 DNA reads TGTGCCTGTGACACCGCCGCGATAAGTACTGGGGGATCCGGCTCCTGGGACACCCGACAGATGTTTTTC. It encodes CACDTAAISTGGSGSWDTRQMFF.

This clone was found a few times. The CDR3 sequence is CACDATGGPSSWDTRQMFF. The DNA of the CDR3 is TGTGCCTGTGACGCCACTGGGGGCCCAAGCTCCTGGGACACCCGACAGATGTTTTTC. The gene calls are TRDV2 and TRDJ3; TRDD3 matches 8 bases. The J segment lost 0 bases and the V segment lost 3 bases, leaving 9 bases of the junction unmatched. The CDR3 is made up of 19 amino acids. Germline lookup yields CDR1 GEAIGNYY and CDR2 EKD.

This clone was counted a few times. The chain couples TRDV2 to TRDJ1; D is ambiguous. The CDR3 loop spans 18 amino acids. Germline V gene lookup returns CDR1 GEAIGNYY and CDR2 EKD. Trimming left V 0 bases short and J 3 bases short, with 22 bases between. Written as DNA, the CDR3 is TGTGCCTGTGACACCGTCCGCTACTTAACGGAAGGCTCCGATAAACTCATCTTT. Translation gives CACDTVRYLTEGSDKLIF.

This clone came up a few times. V is TRDV1 and J is TRDJ1, with 11 positions matching TRDD3. J lost 7 bases, V lost 5 bases, and 3 bases had no gene match. The CDR3 has 13 amino acids. Germline V gene data show CDR1 as TSWWSYY and CDR2 as QGS. CDR3 in DNA: TGTGCTCTTGGGAATGGGGGATACGGTAAACTCATCTTT. Translation: CALGNGGYGKLIF.

The rearrangement links TRDV2 to TRDJ1, with TRDD3 identical over 12 bases. The CDR3 runs 18 residues. With 0 bases clipped from V and 0 bases from J, the junction kept 7 bases outside the gene matches. The germline CDR1 and CDR2 sequences are GEAIGNYY and EKD. The CDR3 nucleotides read TGTGCCTGTGACACCTTCGGACTGGGGGATACAGACACCGATAAACTCATCTTT. Its protein product is CACDTFGLGDTDTDKLIF.

This clone was recorded a few times. The CDR3 DNA is TGTGCCTGTGACACCGCAGAGAGGATTGGCATTGGCGATAAACTCATCTTT. Encoded protein: CACDTAERIGIGDKLIF. This sequence joins TRDV2 and TRDJ1; D not certain. Germline assignment: CDR1 GEAIGNYY and CDR2 EKD. The CDR3 runs 17 residues. Trimming pared 0 bases from V and 4 bases from J, leaving 20 bases between.

This clone was seen a few times. The chain recombines TRDV2 with TRDJ1, with D perhaps matching TRDD3 (6 bases). The J gene, left out of TCRdb, was set here by checking the DNA against germline. CDR1 is GEAIGNYY, CDR2 EKD, per germline. The V and J ends lost 3 bases and 3 bases respectively, with 10 bases between them. CDR3 size: 13 residues. CDR3 nucleotide sequence: TGTGCCTGTGACCCGTGGGGGGCCGATAAACTCATCTTT. Protein sequence: CACDPWGADKLIF.

This clone has more than one count but fewer than ten. The chain recombines TRDV2 with TRDJ1, with 7 bases matching TRDD3. This CDR3 region has 18 residues. V lost 2 bases, J lost 3 bases, and 17 bases stayed unmatched. The germline V gene encodes CDR1 GEAIGNYY and CDR2 EKD. The CDR3 nucleotides are TGTGCCTGTGACAACCTAGACGTGGTGGGGGACGGCGCCGATAAACTCATCTTT. Encoded protein: CACDNLDVVGDGADKLIF.

By share of the sample, this clone is medium-sized (0.01 to 0.1%). The V call is TRDV2, the J call TRDJ1; TRDD3 might be the D (5 bases). CDR3 length: 16 amino acids. Trimming shortened V by 3 bases and J by 4 bases, and 20 bases separated the two germline ends. CDR1 and CDR2 (germline): GEAIGNYY, EKD. The CDR3 DNA reads TGTGCCTGTGACCCCGTTTCACGGGGGCTGAGCGATAAACTCATCTTT. This translates into CACDPVSRGLSDKLIF.